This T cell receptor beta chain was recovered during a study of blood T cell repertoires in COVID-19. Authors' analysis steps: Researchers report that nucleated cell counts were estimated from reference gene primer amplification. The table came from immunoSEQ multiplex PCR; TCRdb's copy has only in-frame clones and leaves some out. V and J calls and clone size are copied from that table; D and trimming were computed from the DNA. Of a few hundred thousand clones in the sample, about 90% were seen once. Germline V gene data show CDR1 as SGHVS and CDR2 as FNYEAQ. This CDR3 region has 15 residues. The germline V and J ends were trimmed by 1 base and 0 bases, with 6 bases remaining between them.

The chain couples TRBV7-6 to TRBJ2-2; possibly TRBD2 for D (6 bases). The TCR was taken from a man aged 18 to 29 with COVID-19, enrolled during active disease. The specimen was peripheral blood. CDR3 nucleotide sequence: TGTGCCAGCAGCTTAGGCGGGGCGAACACCGGGGAGCTGTTTTTT. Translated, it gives CASSLGGANTGELFF.